A single sample is the source of the 17 T cell receptor beta chains below, sequenced in a study of radiation and T cells in renal cell carcinoma. Using immunoSEQ multiplex PCR, the repertoire was profiled, and TCRdb retains in-frame clones only, with some absent. The table lists 10,000 to 15,000 clones, about 33% of them singletons. Treatment reported: 15 Gy SBRT to primary tumor, nephrectomy 4 weeks later. Material: tumor tissue, obtained from a patient whose treatment included radiotherapy and nephrectomy. The receptors stem from a man aged 60 to 75 with renal cell carcinoma.

This clone is labeled as medium-sized (0.01 to 0.1%). This chain uses TRBV19 with TRBJ2-6, with 9 bases that match TRBD1. Germline CDR1 LNHDA, CDR2 SQIVND (reference sequence). This CDR3 comprises 16 residues. The trim removed 5 bases at V and 4 bases at J, leaving 6 bases unmatched. The CDR3 nucleotides are TGTGCCAGTAGTCCCACAGGGGGCGCGGGGGCCAACGTCCTGACTTTC. As protein: CASSPTGGAGANVLTF.

The gene calls are TRBV15 and TRBJ2-5, with a possible D match to TRBD2 (6 bases). The CDR3 loop spans 15 amino acids. CDR1 is LNHNV, CDR2 YYDKDF, per germline (reference sequence). Trimming left V 2 bases short and J 5 bases short, with 15 bases between. Written as DNA, the CDR3 is TGTGCCACCAGCAGATTTTATGGGACTTCGGAGACCCAGTACTTC. It specifies CATSRFYGTSETQYF.

This clone has just a few counts. The chain is built from TRBV6-1 and TRBJ1-2; D is ambiguous. Germline V lookup: CDR1 MNHNS, CDR2 SASEGT. The V end lost 2 bases, the J end lost 2 bases, and 6 bases lay between the germline ends. CDR3 length equals 13 residues. The CDR3 DNA reads as TGTGCCAGCAGTGAACAGGACAACTATGGCTACACCTTC. Encoded protein: CASSEQDNYGYTF.

The chain joins TRBV27 to TRBJ1-2, with D possibly matching TRBD1 (6 bases). The germline gives CDR1 MNHEY, CDR2 SMNVEV (reference sequence). Trimming cost V 5 bases and J 7 bases, with 14 bases left between them. CDR3 length: 13 amino acids. The CDR3 loop reads CASSHQKQGGYTF. DNA for the CDR3: TGTGCCAGCAGTCACCAAAAACAGGGTGGCTACACCTTC.

The chain joins TRBV14 to TRBJ1-2; 10 nucleotides align to TRBD1. The germline gives CDR1 SGHDN, CDR2 FVKESK. J gave up 3 bases and V 6 bases, and 1 base lay outside the gene matches. CDR3 length: 13 amino acids. In DNA form, the CDR3 reads TGTGCCAGCAGAGGACAGGGGGACTATGGCTACACCTTC. Its protein product is CASRGQGDYGYTF.

The chain is built from TRBV5-4 and TRBJ1-5, with D hard to call. The CDR3 is 15 amino acids. V dropped 4 bases and J dropped 7 bases, with 18 bases sitting between them. Germline V gene lookup returns CDR1 SGHNT and CDR2 YYREEE (reference sequence). CDR3 sequence (DNA): TGTGCCAGCAGCCCTGCTCCGACATCCGGGCAGCCCCAGCATTTT. Its protein is CASSPAPTSGQPQHF.

V is TRBV6-5 and J is TRBJ2-1; no clear D gene. Germline V gene sequence: CDR1 MNHEY, CDR2 SVGAGI. This CDR3 region has 14 residues. Deletions cut 1 base from V and 5 bases from J, with 9 bases between. The CDR3 loop is CASSYLPVHNEQFF. The CDR3 DNA is TGTGCCAGCAGTTACTTGCCGGTTCACAATGAGCAGTTCTTC.

This clone was seen more than once but under ten times. The CDR3, as DNA: TGTGCCAGCAGCTTCGGCTCGGGTGATACGCAGTATTTT. Its translation: CASSFGSGDTQYF. The rearrangement uses TRBV5-6 and TRBJ2-3; D call uncertain. Germline CDR1 is SGHDT and CDR2 is YYEEEE. The CDR3 has 13 amino acids. The V gene lost 2 bases and the J gene lost 6 bases, with 10 bases spanning the gap.

By frequency in the sample, this clone is medium-sized. The genes are TRBV29-1 and TRBJ1-5; possibly TRBD1 for D (5 bases). V lost 4 bases and J 4 bases, leaving 11 bases between the germline ends. The CDR3 covers 13 residues. Germline assignment: CDR1 SQVTM and CDR2 ANQGSEA. The CDR3 sequence is CSVGAGFNQPQHF. The CDR3 bases are TGCAGCGTTGGGGCAGGGTTTAATCAGCCCCAGCATTTT.

This clone is labeled medium-sized. J is TRBJ2-5 and V is TRBV4-3, with 13 bases fitting TRBD2. Germline V gene sequence: CDR1 LGHNA, CDR2 YSLEER. V trimming: 4 bases; J trimming: 5 bases; junction bases outside the gene matches: 4. CDR3 length equals 15 residues. The CDR3 DNA sequence: TGCGCCAGCAGCCGACAGACTAGCGGGGGGGAGACCCAGTACTTC. As protein: CASSRQTSGGETQYF.

Ten or more counts support this clone. The V call is TRBV29-1, the J call TRBJ2-3; 7 bases line up with TRBD2. Germline V gene lookup returns CDR1 SQVTM and CDR2 ANQGSEA. The V gene end was trimmed by 0 bases and the J gene end by 1 base; junction bases not matched to a gene: 7. The CDR3 is made up of 16 amino acids. The CDR3 region has the DNA TGCAGCGTTGAAGATCCTAGCGGAGGCGGCACAGATACGCAGTATTTT. This codes for CSVEDPSGGGTDTQYF.

This clone occurred a few times. A read error may produce the germline difference seen at one junction end. The chain joins TRBV7-6 to TRBJ1-1, with TRBD1 as a possible D gene (5 bases). The CDR3 extends over 13 amino acids. CDR1 and CDR2 (germline): SGHVS, FNYEAQ. The CDR3 DNA reads as TGTTCCAGCCGGGACCGCTCGAACACTGAAGCTTTCTTT. Translated: CSSRDRSNTEAFF. The full variable domain, its missing parts supplied by reference TRBV7-6 and TRBJ1-1, is GAGVSQSPRYKVTKRGQDVALRCDPISGHVSLYWYRQALGQGPEFLTYFNYEAQQDKSGLPNDRFSAERPEGSISTLTIQRTEQRDSAMYRCSSRDRSNTEAFFGQGTRLTVV.

This clone was detected only a few times. The chain has TRBV30 and TRBJ1-2; D remains ambiguous. CDR3 size: 13 residues. Germline V CDR1 and CDR2: GTSNPN, SVGIG (reference sequence). V shed 3 bases and J shed 12 bases, with 20 bases lying between them. The CDR3 protein is CAWSSSASLSNTF. For the CDR3, the DNA is TGTGCCTGGAGCTCCTCGGCCTCCTTATCCAACACCTTC.

The table lists this clone with a few counts. This chain joins TRBV7-2 and TRBJ2-5; no reliable D call. This CDR3 has 13 residues. Trimming stripped 1 base from V and 5 bases from J, with 8 bases between. Germline-derived CDR1 and CDR2 are SGHTA and FQGNSA. CDR3 sequence reads: CASSLGRLETQYF. CDR3 bases: TGTGCCAGCAGCTTAGGTCGGCTGGAGACCCAGTACTTC.

In its sample, this clone was seen a few times. V is TRBV29-1 and J is TRBJ1-1; 7 nucleotides match TRBD1. The CDR3 totals 11 residues. J gave up 6 bases and V 7 bases, and 5 bases lay outside the gene matches. CDR1 and CDR2 (germline): SQVTM, ANQGSEA. The CDR3 DNA reads TGCAGCGCCGACAGGGAGCCTGAAGCTTTCTTT. This sequence encodes CSADREPEAFF.

The CDR3 loop is CASSYSRGYEQYF. The CDR3 bases are TGTGCCAGCAGTTACTCGAGAGGTTACGAGCAGTACTTC. This rearrangement joins TRBV6-5 to TRBJ2-7; unclear D gene. With 0 bases removed from V and 4 bases from J, the gap between germline ends came to 7 bases. Germline CDR1 and CDR2: MNHEY and SVGAGI. The CDR3 runs 13 residues.

The sample holds a few counts of this clone. The CDR3 protein is CASSFPGLTETQYF. The CDR3 region has the DNA TGCGCCAGCAGCTTCCCGGGACTGACAGAGACCCAGTACTTC. V gene TRBV5-1 combines with J gene TRBJ2-5; TRBD2 is a possible D gene (6 bases). From germline, CDR1 is SGHRS and CDR2 YFSETQ. V was clipped by 2 bases and J by 4 bases, with 12 bases between them. CDR3 length equals 14 residues.